A single TCR beta chain is shown here with its context. The antigen remains undetermined. This sample is part of a study of cytomegalovirus exposure and HLA in healthy donors. Whole-study context: Under 90% of around 390 genotyped donors fell in the Caucasian-associated ancestry cluster.

13 Jbeta primers and 60 Vbeta primers were used for the PCR. Here immunoSEQ multiplex PCR was the method, and the copy in TCRdb shows in-frame clones only, minus some. The sample has around 91,000 clones; under 65% are singletons. The CDR3 extends over 13 amino acids. J gave up 4 bases and V 10 bases, and 8 bases lay outside the gene matches. Germline V gene data show CDR1 as MNHEY and CDR2 as SMNVEV (reference sequence). Study-wide results and limits: One variant, a missense change in DCLRE1C, was linked in a later analysis to TCR beta V- and J-gene trimming. In a later analysis, at a false discovery rate of 0.05, over 15,000 TCR beta sequences matched HLA alleles. Roughly uniform depth of sequencing across donors was assumed in presence/absence analyses.

The specimen sequenced was PBMCs. The chain combines TRBV27 with TRBJ2-7, with TRBD1 identical over 9 bases. The receptor comes from a man in his sixties in good health and CMV-seronegative. The CDR3, as DNA: TGTGCCACCCCGGGACAGGGCTTATACGAGCAGTACTTC. Protein: CATPGQGLYEQYF.